A selection of T cell receptor beta chains follows, all from one sample in a study of blood T cell repertoires in COVID-19. The method was immunoSEQ multiplex PCR; TCRdb's version includes in-frame clones alone and lacks a portion of them. The data hold 200,000 to 250,000 clones, with about 88% observed a single time. Sequenced material: peripheral blood. These receptors were obtained from a man aged 35 to 55 with acute or convalescent COVID-19. Both conserved end residues are part of each CDR3. The D gene is left open where the match is weak. Size values are once, few and many counts, or a class for expanded clones, and some rows have none.

CDR3 DNA | CDR3 protein | J gene | CDR3 length | clone size | V gene | D gene
TGTGCCAGCAGCTTAGATGGGACAGGGGGCACAGATACGCAGTATTTT | CASSLDGTGGTDTQYF | TRBJ2-3 | 16 | NA | TRBV7-2 | TRBD1
TGTGCCAGCAGCCGACAGGGGGATCAGCCCCAGCATTTT | CASSRQGDQPQHF | TRBJ1-5 | 13 | NA | TRBV7-6 | TRBD1
TGTGCCAGCAGGGTGGGGGCCAATAATTCACCCCTCCACTTT | CASRVGANNSPLHF | TRBJ1-6 | 14 | NA | TRBV5-6 | NA
TGTGCCAGCAGTTTCGTAGCGGGGGTATACGAGCAGTACTTC | CASSFVAGVYEQYF | TRBJ2-7 | 14 | NA | TRBV27 | TRBD2
TGTGCCAGCAGTATCGGGACAGGGAACCGTATGAGCCTCCACTTT | CASSIGTGNRMSLHF | TRBJ1-6 | 15 | once | TRBV6-5 | TRBD1
TGTGCCAGCAGACTCGGAGATACGCAGTATTTT | CASRLGDTQYF | TRBJ2-3 | 11 | NA | TRBV7-6 | NA
TGTGCCAGCAGTCCGGCTAATGAAAAACTGTTTTTT | CASSPANEKLFF | TRBJ1-4 | 12 | once | TRBV12-3/TRBV12-4 | NA
TGTGCCAGCAGCGGCCGGGACAGGGGCTACGAGCAGTACTTC | CASSGRDRGYEQYF | TRBJ2-7 | 14 | NA | TRBV3-1/TRBV3-2 | TRBD1
TGCAGCGTTGAATGGGCCACGAACTCTGGAAACACCATATATTTT | CSVEWATNSGNTIYF | TRBJ1-3 | 15 | NA | TRBV29-1 | NA
TGTGCCAGCAGCTTGTGGAGAGCGAACTATGGCTACACCTTC | CASSLWRANYGYTF | TRBJ1-2 | 14 | NA | TRBV5-6 | NA
TGCGCCAAGTCTCTGGCGAAGGGACTGAAGGATAGCAATCAGCCCCAGCATTTT | CAKSLAKGLKDSNQPQHF | TRBJ1-5 | 18 | NA | TRBV10-1 | NA
TGTGCCAGCAGTTACTCCGGCGGTAGCGGGAGCTACGAGCAGTACTTC | CASSYSGGSGSYEQYF | TRBJ2-7 | 16 | NA | TRBV6-5 | TRBD2
TGTGCCAGCAGCCCCCGGGGGGGCAGGACAAACACCTTC | CASSPRGGRTNTF | TRBJ1-2 | 13 | NA | TRBV28 | NA
TGTGCCAGCACATGGGGAGGGCACTACACCTTC | CASTWGGHYTF | TRBJ1-2 | 11 | few | TRBV5-6 | NA
TGTGCCAGCAGCAAAGACCAGGGCCTTCCTAACTATGGCTACACCTTC | CASSKDQGLPNYGYTF | TRBJ1-2 | 16 | NA | TRBV21-1 | NA
TGCGCCAGCAGCCGAGAGAGGCAGGGAACGCAGCCCCAGCATTTT | CASSRERQGTQPQHF | TRBJ1-5 | 15 | NA | TRBV10-1 | NA